Each of the 23 T cell receptor beta chains below was sequenced from the same sample in a study of T cell changes during pregnancy in multiple sclerosis. Method: immunoSEQ multiplex PCR; TCRdb's copy keeps in-frame clones and lacks some. The sample has tens of thousands of clones; 80% to 95% are singletons. Sequenced here: peripheral blood, sampled in the third trimester of pregnancy. The source is a female donor with multiple sclerosis, enrolled in a pregnancy study.

The chain employs TRBV10-3 and TRBJ2-7; D is perhaps TRBD2 (5 bases). From germline, CDR1 is ENHRY and CDR2 SYGVKD. Trimming cost V 5 bases and J 4 bases, with 12 bases left between them. This CDR3 is 13 amino acids long. The CDR3: CAISRADGYEQYF. CDR3 sequence (DNA): TGTGCCATCAGTCGAGCGGACGGGTACGAGCAGTACTTC.

The chain employs TRBV7-9 and TRBJ2-1, with 10 nucleotides matching TRBD1. CDR1 is SEHNR and CDR2 is FQNEAQ in the germline V gene (reference sequence). Trimming removed 9 bases from V and 7 bases from J; junction bases left unmatched: 6. The CDR3 consists of 13 residues. CDR3 bases: TGTGCCAGTCGACAGGGGGCGCGGAATGAGCAGTTCTTC. It yields the protein CASRQGARNEQFF.

The rearrangement joins TRBV5-4 to TRBJ2-1; a possible D gene is TRBD2 (5 bases). V was pared by 3 bases and J by 0 bases, with 16 bases between. The CDR3 is 17 residues long. Per germline, CDR1 SGHNT and CDR2 YYREEE (reference sequence). CDR3 in amino acids: CASSSRFERSSYNEQFF. The CDR3 region has the DNA TGTGCCAGCAGCTCGCGGTTTGAGCGGAGCTCCTACAATGAGCAGTTCTTC.

In this sample, this clone turned up once. The chain combines TRBV7-2 with TRBJ2-2; 11 bases are shared with TRBD2. CDR3 length: 15 residues. With V trimmed by 5 bases and J by 3 bases, 2 bases remained unmatched. Germline values: CDR1 SGHTA, CDR2 FQGNSA. The CDR3 here is CASSPLAGDTGELFF. CDR3 DNA sequence: TGTGCCAGCAGCCCACTAGCGGGAGACACCGGGGAGCTGTTTTTT.

J is TRBJ2-7 and V is TRBV5-4, with a tentative D call TRBD1 (6 bases). CDR3 size: 14 residues. V was pared by 0 bases and J by 3 bases, with 10 bases between. Germline loops: CDR1 SGHNT, CDR2 YYREEE (reference sequence). CDR3 coding DNA: TGTGCCAGCAGCTTGGGAAGGGGGAACTACGAGCAGTACTTC. Encoded protein: CASSLGRGNYEQYF. Full variable domain (rest looked up from reference TRBV5-4 and TRBJ2-7): ETGVTQSPTHLIKTRGQQVTLRCSSQSGHNTVSWYQQALGQGPQFIFQYYREEENGRGNFPPRFSGLQFPNYSSELNVNALELDDSALYLCASSLGRGNYEQYFGPGTRLTVT.

The CDR3 DNA follows: TGTGCCAGCAGCTTAGAGGGACTAGCGGGAATCAATGAGCAGTTCTTC. Its protein is CASSLEGLAGINEQFF. The rearrangement links TRBV11-3 to TRBJ2-1; 13 bases align to TRBD2. CDR3 size: 16 residues. V lost 0 bases and J lost 6; bases outside the gene matches: 2. CDR1 is SGHNT and CDR2 is YENEEA in the germline V gene.

The chain combines TRBV6-1 with TRBJ1-5, with no clear D. This CDR3 spans 13 amino acids. Germline V gene lookup returns CDR1 MNHNS and CDR2 SASEGT. Trimming removed 3 bases at V and 1 base at J, with 4 bases between. The CDR3 DNA follows: TGTGCCAGCAGTGATGAGAGCAATCAGCCCCAGCATTTT. It is translated as CASSDESNQPQHF.

The chain is built from TRBV7-6 and TRBJ2-5, with 8 positions matching TRBD1. This CDR3 has 16 amino acids. The junction had 10 bases not matched to a gene; V was cut back by 5 bases and J by 2 bases. Germline lookup yields CDR1 SGHVS and CDR2 FNYEAQ. The CDR3 reads CASSLLAQGEQETQYF. The CDR3 coding sequence is TGTGCCAGCAGCCTATTAGCACAGGGGGAGCAAGAGACCCAGTACTTC. Together with reference TRBV7-6 and TRBJ2-5, the CDR3 gives the full variable domain: GAGVSQSPRYKVTKRGQDVALRCDPISGHVSLYWYRQALGQGPEFLTYFNYEAQQDKSGLPNDRFSAERPEGSISTLTIQRTEQRDSAMYRCASSLLAQGEQETQYFGPGTRLLVL.

The gene calls are TRBV13 and TRBJ2-5; the match to TRBD1 covers 7 bases. There are 17 residues in the CDR3. V trimming: 4 bases; J trimming: 1 base; junction bases outside the gene matches: 12. The germline V gene has CDR1 PRHDT and CDR2 FYEKMQ (reference sequence). The CDR3 reads CASSSSLGQETQETQYF. For the CDR3, the DNA is TGTGCCAGCAGCTCGAGCCTCGGACAGGAAACCCAAGAGACCCAGTACTTC. Full variable domain (rest looked up from reference TRBV13 and TRBJ2-5): AAGVIQSPRHLIKEKRETATLKCYPIPRHDTVYWYQQGPGQDPQFLISFYEKMQSDKGSIPDRFSAQQFSDYHSELNMSSLELGDSALYFCASSSSLGQETQETQYFGPGTRLLVL.

The gene calls are TRBV5-6 and TRBJ2-2; D possibly corresponds to TRBD2 (7 bases). This CDR3 region has 15 residues. Trimming removed 6 bases from V and 5 bases from J, with 17 bases in between. Germline lookup yields CDR1 SGHDT and CDR2 YYEEEE. CDR3 region: CASNRRGLGTGELFF. In nucleotides, the CDR3 is TGTGCCAGCAACCGGCGGGGGCTCGGGACCGGGGAGCTGTTTTTT.

V gene TRBV19 combines with J gene TRBJ2-6, with 12 bases fitting TRBD1. The CDR3 spans 18 residues. The germline V gene has CDR1 LNHDA and CDR2 SQIVND (reference sequence). V lost 5 bases to trimming and J lost 4 bases; unmatched junction nucleotides: 9. The CDR3 DNA reads TGTGCCAGTAGTCCTTCGGGACAGGGGGCTCCAGGGGCCAACGTCCTGACTTTC. This encodes CASSPSGQGAPGANVLTF.

The chain joins TRBV29-1 to TRBJ1-2, with D possibly being TRBD1 (5 bases). CDR3 length: 13 residues. V lost 4 bases and J lost 3, with 12 bases in between. Germline CDR1 and CDR2: SQVTM and ANQGSEA. The CDR3 nucleotides are TGCAGCGTTGTAGACGGGGGGGACTATGGCTACACCTTC. This sequence encodes CSVVDGGDYGYTF.

The chain employs TRBV4-2 and TRBJ1-1; 8 bases are a match to TRBD1. CDR3 length: 14 amino acids. Trimming at V came to 4 bases and at J to 1 base, leaving 2 bases not matched to a gene. Germline V CDR1 and CDR2: LGHNA, YNFKEQ. For the CDR3, the DNA is TGTGCCAGCAGCCCCGGACAGGGGAACACTGAAGCTTTCTTT. Its translation is CASSPGQGNTEAFF.

The chain joins TRBV7-9 to TRBJ1-4; D might be TRBD1 (5 bases). Germline-derived CDR1 and CDR2 are SEHNR and FQNEAQ (reference sequence). The CDR3 loop spans 14 amino acids. V was trimmed by 5 bases and J by 8 bases, leaving 15 bases between them. This CDR3 reads CASSPTAGEEKLFF. The CDR3 coding sequence is TGTGCCAGCAGCCCGACAGCGGGCGAGGAAAAACTGTTTTTT.

J is TRBJ1-2 and V is TRBV4-1; TRBD1 might be the D (5 bases). Germline V gives CDR1 MGHRA, CDR2 YSYEKL. The V gene lost 4 bases and the J gene lost 3 bases, with 12 bases spanning the gap. This CDR3 has 14 residues. CDR3 nucleotide sequence: TGCGCCAGCAGCCCGCAGGGTTCCGACTATGGCTACACCTTC. Translation gives CASSPQGSDYGYTF.

This clone has a single count. The chain couples TRBV7-3 to TRBJ2-3, with D maybe TRBD1 (5 bases). This CDR3 contains 15 residues. CDR1 SGHTA and CDR2 FQGTGA come from the germline V gene. Deletions cut 5 bases from V and 0 bases from J, with 12 bases between. CDR3 in DNA: TGTGCCAGCAGCCATACAGGAGACAGCACAGATACGCAGTATTTT. Translating it yields CASSHTGDSTDTQYF. Combining the CDR3 with reference TRBV7-3 and TRBJ2-3 gives the whole variable domain GAGVSQTPSNKVTEKGKYVELRCDPISGHTALYWYRQSLGQGPEFLIYFQGTGAADDSGLPNDRFFAVRPEGSVSTLKIQRTERGDSAVYLCASSHTGDSTDTQYFGPGTRLTVL.

This sequence joins TRBV7-2 and TRBJ1-1, with D unresolved. V gave up 5 bases and J gave up 1 base, with 11 bases separating them. Per the germline V gene, CDR1 is SGHTA and CDR2 is FQGNSA. The CDR3 spans 14 residues. CDR3 sequence (DNA): TGTGCCAGCAGCCCCTTAGGAGGGAACACTGAAGCTTTCTTT. Its protein product is CASSPLGGNTEAFF. Combining the CDR3 with reference TRBV7-2 and TRBJ1-1 gives the whole variable domain GAGVSQSPSNKVTEKGKDVELRCDPISGHTALYWYRQSLGQGLEFLIYFQGNSAPDKSGLPSDRFSAERTGGSVSTLTIQRTQQEDSAVYLCASSPLGGNTEAFFGQGTRLTVV.

The chain links TRBV30 to TRBJ2-3; no clear D. The germline V gene has CDR1 GTSNPN and CDR2 SVGIG (reference sequence). The V end was cut by 0 bases, the J end by 1 base, with 11 bases between. The CDR3 spans 15 residues. The CDR3 region is CAWSVLEFRTDTQYF. DNA for the CDR3: TGTGCCTGGAGTGTACTCGAGTTCCGCACAGATACGCAGTATTTT. Variable domain in full (rest from reference TRBV30 and TRBJ2-3): SQTIHQWPATLVQPVGSPLSLECTVEGTSNPNLYWYRQAAGRGLQLLFYSVGIGQISSEVPQNLSASRPQDRQFILSSKKLLLSDSGFYLCAWSVLEFRTDTQYFGPGTRLTVL.

This clone is a singleton in its sample. The J gene is TRBJ2-5, the V gene TRBV5-4; 8 bases are shared with TRBD2. CDR3 length equals 14 residues. The V gene end was trimmed by 0 bases and the J gene end by 5 bases; junction bases not matched to a gene: 3. Germline V CDR1 and CDR2: SGHNT, YYREEE (reference sequence). The CDR3 reads CASSLEAGVETQYF. The CDR3 coding sequence is TGTGCCAGCAGCTTGGAAGCGGGAGTGGAGACCCAGTACTTC.

The chain employs TRBV28 and TRBJ2-3, with D unclear. Germline CDR1 reads MDHEN; CDR2 reads SYDVKM. V dropped 4 bases and J dropped 6 bases, with 8 bases sitting between them. The length of the CDR3 is 12 residues. This CDR3 is CASSSQMDTQYF. CDR3 sequence (DNA): TGTGCCAGCAGTTCTCAGATGGATACGCAGTATTTT.

The chain employs TRBV13 and TRBJ1-4; D is possibly TRBD1 (5 bases). V was trimmed by 6 bases and J by 8 bases, leaving 22 bases between them. CDR1 and CDR2 (germline): PRHDT, FYEKMQ (reference sequence). The CDR3 totals 16 residues. CDR3 in DNA: TGTGCCAGCAGTAATAGGCGCGATGCAGGGTCCGAAAAACTGTTTTTT. It yields the protein CASSNRRDAGSEKLFF.

The chain links TRBV28 to TRBJ2-7, with a tentative D call TRBD1 (6 bases). This CDR3 comprises 12 residues. Germline-derived CDR1 and CDR2 are MDHEN and SYDVKM. V was clipped by 8 bases and J by 3 bases, with 11 bases between them. CDR3 bases: TGTGCCAGCGGGGGCCAATTCTACGAGCAGTACTTC. This sequence encodes CASGGQFYEQYF.

This chain's CDR3 is CASSVRLAGEAGNEQFF. CDR3 nucleotide sequence: TGTGCCAGCAGCGTTCGACTAGCGGGAGAGGCTGGCAATGAGCAGTTCTTC. J is TRBJ2-1 and V is TRBV7-3, with 12 bases that match TRBD2. After removal of 5 bases from V and 6 bases from J, the junction contained 11 bases not matched to a gene. CDR1 is SGHTA and CDR2 is FQGTGA in the germline V gene. This CDR3 spans 17 amino acids.